The clone carrying this TCR beta chain was observed a handful of times. Self-reported history from a screening survey and questionnaire set each donor's cohort. The data belong to a study of blood T cell repertoires in COVID-19. Study information: From the United States, Italy and Spain came samples of acute and convalescent COVID-19. The analysed material was cDNA or gDNA that came from T cells, B-cell-depleted T cells, or PBMCs.

The CDR3 covers 14 residues. Germline CDR1 reads SNHLY; CDR2 reads FYNNEI. With V trimmed by 8 bases and J by 3 bases, 7 bases remained unmatched. Authors' data handling: The assay estimated nucleated cells by amplifying reference gene primers. TCRdb keeps only in-frame clones here, not all; method: immunoSEQ multiplex PCR. V, J and clone size are taken as reported in that table, and D and trimming were inferred from the DNA itself. This sample yields fewer than 300,000 clones, of which 85% are seen a single time; roughly 2.7% belongs to the top ten. Sequenced: PBMCs or T cells enriched from blood (not recorded which). The receptor's source is a woman aged 50 to 65 who had recovered from COVID-19. V usage is TRBV2 and J usage is TRBJ2-7; 10 bases align to TRBD1. The CDR3 DNA reads as TGTGCCAGCTGCCGGGACAGGGGAATCTACGAGCAGTACTTC. This gives the protein CASCRDRGIYEQYF.